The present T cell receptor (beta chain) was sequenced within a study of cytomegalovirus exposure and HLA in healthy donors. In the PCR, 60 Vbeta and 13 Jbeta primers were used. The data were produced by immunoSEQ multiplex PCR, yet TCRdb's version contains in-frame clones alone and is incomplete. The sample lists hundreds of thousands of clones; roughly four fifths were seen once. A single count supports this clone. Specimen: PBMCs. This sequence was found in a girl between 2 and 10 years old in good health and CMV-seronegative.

CDR3: CASSYPRSNTEAFF. The CDR3 DNA is TGTGCCAGCAGTTACCCGCGATCGAACACTGAAGCTTTCTTT. The genes are TRBV6-6 and TRBJ1-1; D ambiguous. Germline CDR1 MNHNY, CDR2 SVGAGI (reference sequence). This CDR3 has 14 amino acids. V was shortened by 2 bases and J by 1 base, with 8 bases between the two germline ends.